This T cell receptor (beta chain) was identified in a study of T cells in localized non-small cell lung cancer. Worth noting for this clone: Its specificity is not known.

V shed 5 bases and J shed 1 base, with 18 bases lying between them. CDR3 length: 16 amino acids. Germline-derived CDR1 and CDR2 are MNHEY and SMNVEV (reference sequence). Repertoires were generated with immunoSEQ multiplex PCR, while TCRdb's copy carries only in-frame clones and drops some. This table has roughly 16,000 clones, more than 65% appearing once. Study-level points and caveats: Uninvolved adjacent lung showed peak T cell clonality, exceeding tumor. In adjacent lung, a median around 52 of the top 100 tumor clones were found. Sequencing covered just one tumor region, so heterogeneity cannot be ruled out. Prolonged overall survival went with higher T cell density in the blood.

The receptor was derived from an older male donor with stage I lung adenocarcinoma. The material was peripheral blood, obtained before any cancer treatment. The chain recombines TRBV27 with TRBJ2-7; weak D call: TRBD1 (7 bases). The CDR3 sequence: CASSPGGQGGSYEQYF. CDR3 DNA: TGTGCCAGCAGTCCTGGTGGGCAGGGGGGTTCCTACGAGCAGTACTTC.